This T cell receptor beta chain was found in a study of radiotherapy plus CTLA-4 blockade in lung cancer. This clone showed up just once. Its cognate antigen is unknown. The CDR3 is made up of 15 amino acids. CDR1 and CDR2 from the germline V gene are KGHSH and LQKENI. V lost 0 bases and J lost 7, with 12 bases in between. Findings and caveats of the study: Clones derived from tumor TCRs expanded in blood after radiotherapy plus ipilimumab.

TCRdb keeps only in-frame clones here, not all; method: immunoSEQ multiplex PCR. The profile shows 30,000 to 35,000 clones, more than 75% of them singletons. The chain combines TRBV18 with TRBJ1-4; D is possibly TRBD1 (5 bases). This sample comprised peripheral blood, obtained from a patient treated with radiotherapy plus ipilimumab. This TCR came from a human donor with non-small cell lung cancer who had stable disease on radiotherapy plus ipilimumab. The DNA for the CDR3 is TGTGCCAGCTCACCACCGGGGACCTTGCGTGAAAAACTGTTTTTT. Its protein product is CASSPPGTLREKLFF.